These T cell receptor beta chains were read from a single sample in a study of blood T cells in healthy people across ages. TCRdb recomputed calls from the 5' RACE reads with MiXCR, one row per CDR3 protein. The table has more than 900,000 distinct CDR3 sequences, 20% to 25% seen once; the top ten hold about 0.72%. The same data also went into a second study, on T cells of mothers and their children.

Sequencing used blood. These receptors were collected from a girl aged 2 to 9 in good health. Each CDR3 is given with its conserved first and last residue. A D gene is named only where the DNA matches it firmly. The listing skips clone size in some rows; elsewhere it reads once, few, many or a size class.

>.|TRBJ2-1|TRBV28|.
CASSVDEQFF
TGTGCCAGCAGTGTGGATGAGCAGTTCTTC
>few|TRBJ2-1|TRBV20-1|.
CSATSGTANEQFF
TGCAGTGCCACCTCCGGGACTGCCAATGAGCAGTTCTTC
>.|TRBJ2-6|TRBV7-8|TRBD1
CASSATGTGDGGADVLTF
TGTGCCAGCAGCGCAACTGGGACAGGGGACGGCGGGGCCGACGTCCTGACTTTC
>.|TRBJ2-7|TRBV6-2/TRBV6-3|.
CASSYSRGRTPTYEQYF
TGTGCCAGCAGTTACTCGAGAGGCAGGACGCCAACCTACGAGCAGTACTTC
>few|TRBJ2-5|TRBV7-9|.
CASSPQGRGETQYF
TGTGCCAGCAGCCCCCAGGGGCGTGGAGAGACCCAGTACTTC
>few|TRBJ2-4|TRBV12-3/TRBV12-4|.
CASSLRGVGAKNIQYF
TGTGCCAGCAGTTTACGCGGGGTGGGTGCCAAAAACATTCAGTACTTC
>.|TRBJ2-2|TRBV7-6|TRBD2
CASRWGLAGDTGELFF
TGTGCCAGCAGATGGGGACTAGCGGGGGATACCGGGGAGCTGTTTTTT
>few|TRBJ1-2|TRBV15|.
CATSRTPFPNYGYTF
TGTGCCACCAGCAGGACCCCTTTCCCTAACTATGGCTACACCTTC
>.|TRBJ1-1|TRBV20-1|.
CSCRDWLNTEAFF
TGCAGTTGCCGGGACTGGTTGAACACTGAAGCTTTCTTT
>few|TRBJ2-5|TRBV20-1|TRBD2
CSARPFGGLEETQYF
TGCAGTGCTAGACCCTTCGGGGGGTTAGAAGAGACCCAGTACTTC
>.|TRBJ2-7|TRBV18|TRBD2
CASPPRDYSYEQYF
TGTGCCAGCCCACCCCGGGACTACTCCTACGAGCAGTACTTC
>many|TRBJ1-1|TRBV2|TRBD1
CASSGQGMGTEAFF
TGTGCCAGCAGTGGACAGGGTATGGGCACTGAAGCTTTCTTT
>.|TRBJ2-7|TRBV11-2|.
CASSLDLTVFEQYF
TGTGCCAGCAGCTTAGATCTCACGGTTTTCGAGCAGTACTTC
>.|TRBJ2-7|TRBV13|TRBD1
CATGQEFSYEQYF
TGTGCCACCGGACAGGAATTTTCCTACGAGCAGTACTTC
>.|TRBJ1-1|TRBV25-1|TRBD1
CASSELEVGTVRRTEAFF
TGTGCCAGCAGTGAACTTGAGGTGGGGACAGTTAGGAGGACTGAAGCTTTCTTT
>few|TRBJ2-1|TRBV7-9|.
CASSLLGGWEQFF
TGTGCCAGCAGCTTACTGGGTGGCTGGGAGCAGTTCTTC
>few|TRBJ1-6|TRBV9|.
CASSVWASGNSPLHF
TGTGCCAGCAGCGTCTGGGCCTCGGGAAATTCACCCCTCCACTTT
>.|TRBJ2-7|TRBV12-3/TRBV12-4|TRBD2
CASKPAGEYEQYF
TGTGCCAGCAAACCAGCGGGAGAGTACGAGCAGTACTTC
>.|TRBJ2-7|TRBV2|.
CASSEDANEQYF
TGTGCCAGCAGTGAGGACGCGAACGAGCAGTACTTC
>.|TRBJ2-7|TRBV6-2/TRBV6-3|.
CASRPSGKSSYEQYF
TGTGCCAGCAGACCGTCCGGTAAGAGCTCCTACGAGCAGTACTTC
>.|TRBJ2-5|TRBV7-9|.
CASSHIDKFQETQYF
TGTGCCAGCAGCCATATAGACAAATTCCAAGAGACCCAGTACTTC
>few|TRBJ2-5|TRBV28|.
CASSSGRALETQYF
TGTGCCAGCAGTTCTGGCAGAGCTTTAGAGACCCAGTACTTC
>.|TRBJ1-2|TRBV18|.
CASPPPEQSYYYGYTF
TGTGCCAGCCCACCACCGGAACAGTCCTATTACTATGGCTACACCTTC
>once|TRBJ2-3|TRBV7-2|TRBD1
CASSFFLEGAEDSQYF
TGTGCCAGCAGCTTCTTTCTAGAGGGGGCGGAGGATTCGCAGTATTTT
>.|TRBJ2-1|TRBV11-2|TRBD2
CASSSGGPSYNEQFF
TGTGCCAGCAGCTCGGGAGGCCCCTCCTACAATGAGCAGTTCTTC
>.|TRBJ2-3|TRBV14|TRBD2
CASSQLSSGGTDTQYF
TGTGCCAGCAGTCAATTGTCTAGCGGGGGCACAGATACGCAGTATTTT
>few|TRBJ2-1|TRBV20-1|TRBD2
CSARSDSSGSYNEQFF
TGCAGTGCTAGGTCGGACTCTAGCGGCTCCTACAATGAGCAGTTCTTC
>many|TRBJ2-1|TRBV3-1|.
CASSPVGGGRDEQFF
TGTGCCAGCAGCCCCGTCGGCGGGGGCAGGGATGAGCAGTTCTTC
>.|TRBJ1-4|TRBV7-9|.
CASSRVGKEEKLFF
TGTGCCAGCAGCCGAGTCGGAAAAGAAGAAAAACTGTTTTTT
>few|TRBJ2-7|TRBV29-1|TRBD2
CAGGGLATYEQYF
TGCGCCGGGGGAGGACTAGCGACCTACGAGCAGTACTTC
>few|TRBJ2-7|TRBV28|.
CASSWDRPTYEQYF
TGTGCCAGCAGTTGGGACCGACCTACCTACGAGCAGTACTTC
>few|TRBJ2-1|TRBV7-2|TRBD2
CASSHTLAGSYNEQFF
TGTGCCAGCAGCCATACCTTAGCGGGCTCATACAATGAGCAGTTCTTC
>.|TRBJ2-5|TRBV12-5|TRBD1
CASGHGQAEETQYF
TGTGCTAGTGGTCACGGACAGGCGGAAGAGACCCAGTACTTC
>.|TRBJ2-3|TRBV20-1|TRBD2
CSAPLAGGTDTQYF
TGCAGTGCTCCACTAGCGGGAGGCACAGATACGCAGTATTTT
>.|TRBJ2-2|TRBV24-1|.
CATSDWDGGAGELFF
TGTGCCACCAGTGACTGGGACGGTGGGGCCGGGGAGCTGTTTTTT
>.|TRBJ1-5|TRBV4-3|.
CASSYKLQDGNQPQHF
TGCGCCAGCAGCTATAAACTACAGGACGGCAATCAGCCCCAGCATTTT
>.|TRBJ1-5|TRBV19|.
CASSGGAGVQPQHF
TGTGCCAGTAGTGGTGGGGCCGGGGTTCAGCCCCAGCATTTT
>.|TRBJ2-4|TRBV6-2/TRBV6-3|.
CASSYEAGPGWDIQYF
TGTGCCAGCAGTTACGAGGCGGGACCTGGCTGGGACATTCAGTACTTC
>few|TRBJ2-5|TRBV21-1|.
CAGAPRGRETQYF
TGTGCAGGGGCCCCTCGGGGGCGAGAGACCCAGTACTTC
>many|TRBJ2-7|TRBV29-1|.
CSVGGGEQYF
TGCAGCGTTGGTGGTGGCGAGCAGTACTTC
>few|TRBJ2-7|TRBV29-1|TRBD1
CSAAPWDRFTEQYF
TGCAGCGCCGCACCCTGGGACAGGTTTACCGAGCAGTACTTC
>.|TRBJ2-7|TRBV3-1|.
CASSEYLDNEQYF
TGTGCCAGCAGCGAATACTTGGACAACGAGCAGTACTTC
>.|TRBJ1-5|TRBV27|TRBD1
CASSFGTGSNQPQHF
TGTGCCAGCAGTTTCGGGACAGGGAGCAATCAGCCCCAGCATTTT
>.|TRBJ2-1|TRBV7-9|.
CASGLARDYNEQFF
TGTGCCAGCGGCTTAGCCCGGGACTACAATGAGCAGTTCTTC
>.|TRBJ2-6|TRBV6-5|.
CASSYDRDSGANVLTF
TGTGCCAGCAGTTACGATCGGGACTCTGGGGCCAACGTCCTGACTTTC
>once|TRBJ2-5|TRBV6-5|TRBD2
CASSPPVAGQETQYF
TGTGCCAGCAGTCCTCCGGTAGCGGGGCAAGAGACCCAGTACTTC
>.|TRBJ2-3|TRBV20-1|.
CSASLAGTRRDTQYF
TGCAGTGCTAGTTTGGCTGGTACTAGGAGGGATACGCAGTATTTT
>.|TRBJ1-1|TRBV20-1|TRBD1
CSVGDRIEAFF
TGCAGTGTGGGGGACAGGATAGAGGCTTTCTTT
>.|TRBJ1-2|TRBV4-3|.
CASSSDGTFSDGYTF
TGCGCCAGCAGCTCAGACGGGACGTTTTCGGATGGCTACACCTTC
>few|TRBJ2-7|TRBV10-3|.
CAISDSPMRDSYEQYF
TGTGCCATCAGTGACTCCCCGATGAGGGATTCTTACGAGCAGTACTTC
>.|TRBJ1-6|TRBV7-6|.
CASSLFRSASYNSPLHF
TGTGCCAGCAGCTTATTCCGGTCGGCCAGCTATAATTCACCCCTCCACTTT
>once|TRBJ2-5|TRBV20-1|.
CSARARTDDQETQYF
TGCAGTGCTAGAGCCCGGACGGATGATCAAGAGACCCAGTACTTC
>.|TRBJ2-7|TRBV27|.
CASSGERASYEQYF
TGTGCCAGCAGTGGAGAGCGGGCCTCCTACGAGCAGTACTTC
>.|TRBJ2-7|TRBV2|.
CASSPRPADYSYEQYF
TGTGCCAGCAGTCCTCGGCCAGCAGATTACTCCTACGAGCAGTACTTC
>.|TRBJ2-5|TRBV12-3/TRBV12-4|.
CASSDYIGRSGTQYF
TGTGCCAGCAGTGATTATATAGGACGATCGGGGACCCAGTACTTC
>few|TRBJ2-1|TRBV7-9|TRBD2
CASSPQTGLAGDNGQFF
TGTGCCAGCAGCCCCCAAACTGGACTAGCGGGCGACAATGGGCAGTTCTTC
>.|TRBJ2-1|TRBV10-3|.
CATHADHEQFF
TGTGCCACCCACGCTGACCATGAGCAGTTCTTC
>few|TRBJ1-1|TRBV28|.
CASRKHQGNTEAFF
TGTGCCAGCAGGAAACACCAGGGAAACACTGAAGCTTTCTTT
>.|TRBJ2-7|TRBV5-1|TRBD1
CASSFGQGEESWEQYF
TGCGCCAGCAGCTTTGGACAGGGTGAGGAGTCGTGGGAGCAGTACTTC
>.|TRBJ1-2|TRBV7-2|.
CASSLRGGSYTF
TGTGCCAGCAGCTTAAGAGGGGGAAGCTACACCTTC